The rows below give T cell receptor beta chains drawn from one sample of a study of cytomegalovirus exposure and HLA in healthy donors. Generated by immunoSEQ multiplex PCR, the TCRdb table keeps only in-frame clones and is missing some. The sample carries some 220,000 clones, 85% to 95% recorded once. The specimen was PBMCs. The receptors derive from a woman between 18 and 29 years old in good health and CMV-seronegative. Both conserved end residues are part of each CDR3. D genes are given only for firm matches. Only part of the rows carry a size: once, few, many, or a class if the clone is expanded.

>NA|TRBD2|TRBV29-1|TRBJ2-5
CSVDELAGARGTQYF
TGCAGCGTTGACGAGCTAGCGGGAGCGAGGGGGACCCAGTACTTC
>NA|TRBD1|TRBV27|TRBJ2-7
CASSADRGPLRQYF
TGTGCCAGCAGTGCGGACAGGGGGCCCCTACGACAGTACTTC
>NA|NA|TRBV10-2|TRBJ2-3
CASSEREIYTQYF
TGCGCCAGCAGTGAACGGGAGATATATACGCAGTATTTT
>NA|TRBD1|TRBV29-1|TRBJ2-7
CSVVKQGANEQYF
TGCAGCGTTGTTAAGCAGGGGGCCAACGAGCAGTACTTC
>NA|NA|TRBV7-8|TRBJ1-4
CASSVFRGGIGEKLFF
TGTGCCAGCAGCGTCTTTCGCGGGGGAATCGGTGAAAAACTGTTTTTT
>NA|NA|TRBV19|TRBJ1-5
CASSAMEFHF
TGTGCCAGTAGTGCCATGGAGTTTCATTTT
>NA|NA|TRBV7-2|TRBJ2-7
CASSPQGTEGEQYF
TGTGCCAGCAGCCCACAGGGGACGGAGGGCGAGCAGTACTTC
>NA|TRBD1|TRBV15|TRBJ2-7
CATSSWTGTPHEQYF
TGTGCCACCAGCAGCTGGACAGGGACCCCCCACGAGCAGTACTTC
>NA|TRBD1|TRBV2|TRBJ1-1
CASRGGTGSRTEAFF
TGTGCCAGCAGGGGGGGGACAGGGTCGCGCACTGAAGCTTTCTTT
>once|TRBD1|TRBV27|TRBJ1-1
CASSRSTGGGTEAFF
TGTGCCAGCAGCCGCTCTACAGGGGGTGGAACTGAAGCTTTCTTT
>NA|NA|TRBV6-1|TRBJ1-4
CASSEKGPSTNEKLFF
TGTGCCAGCAGTGAAAAGGGGCCGTCAACTAATGAAAAACTGTTTTTT
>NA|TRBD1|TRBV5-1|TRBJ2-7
CASSYTGGSHEQYF
TGCGCCAGCAGTTATACAGGGGGCAGCCACGAGCAGTACTTC
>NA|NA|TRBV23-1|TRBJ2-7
CASSQSSGGNCEQYF
TGCGCCAGCAGTCAATCTTCGGGGGGCAATTGCGAGCAGTACTTC
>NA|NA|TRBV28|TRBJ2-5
CASSHPQGNGETQYF
TGTGCCAGCAGCCACCCCCAGGGGAACGGGGAGACCCAGTACTTC
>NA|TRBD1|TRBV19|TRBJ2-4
CASSSPGTAATLRAKNIQYF
TGTGCCAGTAGTTCTCCCGGGACAGCCGCGACTTTACGAGCCAAAAACATTCAGTACTTC
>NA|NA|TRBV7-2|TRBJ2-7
CASRSGLAYEQYF
TGTGCCAGCAGATCGGGACTCGCCTACGAGCAGTACTTC
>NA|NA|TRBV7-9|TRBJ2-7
CASSQSPGQREQYF
TGTGCCAGCAGCCAAAGTCCGGGACAAAGGGAGCAGTACTTC
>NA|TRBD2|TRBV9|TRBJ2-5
CASSAGTSDRETQYF
TGTGCCAGCAGCGCCGGGACTAGCGATCGAGAGACCCAGTACTTC
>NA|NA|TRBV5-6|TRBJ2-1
CASSPQGVPYNEQFF
TGTGCCAGCAGCCCACAGGGAGTCCCCTACAATGAGCAGTTCTTC
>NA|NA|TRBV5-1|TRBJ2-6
CASSFPMKSFGANVLTF
TGCGCCAGCAGCTTTCCGATGAAGAGCTTTGGGGCCAACGTCCTGACTTTC
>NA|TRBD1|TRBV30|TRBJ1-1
CAWRDRGTEAFF
TGTGCCTGGAGGGACAGGGGCACTGAAGCTTTCTTT
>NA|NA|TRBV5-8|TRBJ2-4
CASSLGTLLAKNIQYF
TGTGCCAGCAGCTTGGGGACACTACTAGCCAAAAACATTCAGTACTTC
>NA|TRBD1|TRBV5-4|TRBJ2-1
CASSPGTVDNEQFF
TGTGCCAGCAGCCCCGGGACAGTCGACAATGAGCAGTTCTTC
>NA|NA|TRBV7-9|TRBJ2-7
CASSFSNRDYEQYF
TGTGCCAGCAGCTTTTCGAACAGGGACTACGAGCAGTACTTC
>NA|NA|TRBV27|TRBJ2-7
CASSLLGWGHEQYF
TGTGCCAGCAGTTTATTAGGTTGGGGCCACGAGCAGTACTTC
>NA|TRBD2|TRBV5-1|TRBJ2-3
CASSQGLAGVWADTQYF
TGCGCCAGCAGCCAGGGACTAGCGGGAGTTTGGGCAGATACGCAGTATTTT
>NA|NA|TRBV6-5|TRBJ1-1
CASSPKDRLGAEAFF
TGTGCCAGCAGTCCCAAAGACAGACTAGGCGCTGAAGCTTTCTTT
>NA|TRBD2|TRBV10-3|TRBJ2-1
CAISEGLAGVWEQFF
TGTGCCATCAGTGAGGGACTAGCGGGAGTTTGGGAGCAGTTCTTC
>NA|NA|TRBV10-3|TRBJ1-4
CAISERGEEKLFF
TGTGCCATCAGTGAGCGGGGGGAGGAAAAACTGTTTTTT
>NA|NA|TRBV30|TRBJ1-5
CAWSPGLSNQPQHF
TGTGCCTGGAGCCCAGGGTTGAGCAATCAGCCCCAGCATTTT
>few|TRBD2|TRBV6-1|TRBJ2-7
CASSERASGSYEQYF
TGTGCCAGCAGTGAAAGGGCTAGCGGGAGTTACGAGCAGTACTTC
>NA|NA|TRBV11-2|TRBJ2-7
CASSLEYEQYF
TGTGCCAGCAGCTTGGAGTACGAGCAGTACTTC
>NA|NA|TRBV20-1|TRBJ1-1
CSATGSTEAFF
TGCAGTGCTACAGGGTCCACTGAAGCTTTCTTT
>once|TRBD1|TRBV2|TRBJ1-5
CASRERTGRNQPQHF
TGTGCCAGCAGGGAAAGGACAGGCCGTAATCAGCCCCAGCATTTT
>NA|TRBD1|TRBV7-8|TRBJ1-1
CASSPRGQGYTEAFF
TGTGCCAGCAGCCCGAGGGGACAGGGTTACACTGAAGCTTTCTTT
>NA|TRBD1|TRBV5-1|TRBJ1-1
CASSLRQPGQGNKTPEAFF
TGCGCCAGCAGTCTAAGGCAACCGGGACAGGGAAATAAAACGCCTGAAGCTTTCTTT
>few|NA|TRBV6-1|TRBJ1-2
CASSEAPAGNYGYTF
TGTGCCAGCAGTGAAGCGCCGGCAGGGAACTATGGCTACACCTTC
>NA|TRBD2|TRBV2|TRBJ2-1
CASSVASGRVHEQFF
TGTGCCAGCAGTGTGGCTAGCGGGAGGGTACATGAGCAGTTCTTC
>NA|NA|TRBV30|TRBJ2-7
CAWRTVSYEQYF
TGTGCCTGGAGGACTGTCTCCTACGAGCAGTACTTC
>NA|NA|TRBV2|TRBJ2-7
CASSVKGEQYF
TGTGCCAGCAGTGTCAAGGGGGAGCAGTACTTC
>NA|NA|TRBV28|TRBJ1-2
CATLAWSYGYTF
TGTGCCACCCTCGCCTGGAGCTATGGCTACACCTTC
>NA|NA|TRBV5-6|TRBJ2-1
CASSLPFRKPRNEQFF
TGTGCCAGCAGCTTGCCTTTTAGAAAACCTCGTAATGAGCAGTTCTTC
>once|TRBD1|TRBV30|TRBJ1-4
CAWSAGSRGEKLFF
TGTGCCTGGAGTGCCGGGTCCAGGGGGGAAAAACTGTTTTTT
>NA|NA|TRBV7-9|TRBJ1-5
CASSLAGANNQPQHF
TGTGCCAGCAGCTTAGCAGGGGCCAACAATCAGCCCCAGCATTTT
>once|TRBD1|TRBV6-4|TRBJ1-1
CASGDSAGEAFF
TGTGCCAGCGGGGACAGCGCGGGTGAAGCTTTCTTT
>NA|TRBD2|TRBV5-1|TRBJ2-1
CASSLREPSGRAPGEQFF
TGCGCCAGCAGCTTGCGGGAGCCTAGCGGGAGGGCCCCCGGGGAGCAGTTCTTC
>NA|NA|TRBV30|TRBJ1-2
CAWSARTHRVSNGYTF
TGTGCCTGGAGCGCTAGGACTCACAGGGTTTCTAATGGCTACACCTTC
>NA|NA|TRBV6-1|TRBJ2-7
CASISRQGSYEQYF
TGTGCCAGCATTTCGAGGCAGGGGTCCTACGAGCAGTACTTC
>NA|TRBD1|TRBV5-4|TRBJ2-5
CASSLAQGALETQYF
TGTGCCAGCAGCTTGGCGCAGGGGGCTCTTGAGACCCAGTACTTC
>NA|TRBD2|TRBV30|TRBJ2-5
CAWSVGAGAHQETQYF
TGTGCCTGGAGTGTAGGGGCGGGAGCTCACCAAGAGACCCAGTACTTC